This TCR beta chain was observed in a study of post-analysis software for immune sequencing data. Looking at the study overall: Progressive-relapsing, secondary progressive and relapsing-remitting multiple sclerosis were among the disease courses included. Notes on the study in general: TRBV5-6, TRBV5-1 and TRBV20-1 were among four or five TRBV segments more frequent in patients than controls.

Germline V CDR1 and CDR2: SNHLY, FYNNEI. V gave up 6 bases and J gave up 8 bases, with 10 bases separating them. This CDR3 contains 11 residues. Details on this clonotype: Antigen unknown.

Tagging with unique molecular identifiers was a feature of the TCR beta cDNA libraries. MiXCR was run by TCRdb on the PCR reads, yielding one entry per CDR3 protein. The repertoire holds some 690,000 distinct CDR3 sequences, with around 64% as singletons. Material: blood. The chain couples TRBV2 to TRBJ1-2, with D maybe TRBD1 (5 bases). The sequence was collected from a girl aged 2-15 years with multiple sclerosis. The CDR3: CASRVRDGYTF. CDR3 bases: TGTGCCAGCAGAGTCAGGGACGGCTACACCTTC.